This TCR beta chain stems from a study of T-cell memory formation after mild COVID-19. Study summary: TCR clusters mostly belonged to single donors. Overall study results and limits: Detection of some responders pre-infection suggested pre-existing cross-reactive memory T cells participated.

Comments on this clonotype: Its antigen is unknown.

Trimming shortened V by 2 bases and J by 4 bases, and 8 bases separated the two germline ends. CDR3 length equals 13 residues. Germline values: CDR1 MNHEY, CDR2 SVGAGI. TCRdb fed the 5' RACE reads into MiXCR, producing one record per CDR3 protein. The sample shows 300,000 to 400,000 distinct CDR3 sequences, around 28% of them seen only once. The receptor's source is an adult woman who had mild COVID-19 (a few samples of this study predate the infection). Cell type and time point are not known. The chain links TRBV6-5 to TRBJ2-5; tentative D call: TRBD2 (6 bases). The sample taken for sequencing was PBMCs or a T cell subset sorted from them (not recorded which). The CDR3: CASSYVGGETQYF. The CDR3 DNA reads TGTGCCAGCAGTTACGTGGGAGGAGAGACCCAGTACTTC.